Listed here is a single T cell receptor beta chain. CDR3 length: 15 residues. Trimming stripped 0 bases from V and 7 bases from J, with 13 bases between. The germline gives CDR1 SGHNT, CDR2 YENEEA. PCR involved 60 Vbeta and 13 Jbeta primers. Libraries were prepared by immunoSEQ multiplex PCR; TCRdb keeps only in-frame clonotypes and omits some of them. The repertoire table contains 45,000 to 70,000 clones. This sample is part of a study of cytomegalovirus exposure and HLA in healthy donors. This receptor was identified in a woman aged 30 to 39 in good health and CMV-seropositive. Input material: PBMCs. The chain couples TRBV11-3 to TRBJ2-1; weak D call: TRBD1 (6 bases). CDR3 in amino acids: CASSLESSRGNEQFF. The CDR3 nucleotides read TGTGCCAGCAGCTTAGAGAGTAGTAGGGGGAATGAGCAGTTCTTC.